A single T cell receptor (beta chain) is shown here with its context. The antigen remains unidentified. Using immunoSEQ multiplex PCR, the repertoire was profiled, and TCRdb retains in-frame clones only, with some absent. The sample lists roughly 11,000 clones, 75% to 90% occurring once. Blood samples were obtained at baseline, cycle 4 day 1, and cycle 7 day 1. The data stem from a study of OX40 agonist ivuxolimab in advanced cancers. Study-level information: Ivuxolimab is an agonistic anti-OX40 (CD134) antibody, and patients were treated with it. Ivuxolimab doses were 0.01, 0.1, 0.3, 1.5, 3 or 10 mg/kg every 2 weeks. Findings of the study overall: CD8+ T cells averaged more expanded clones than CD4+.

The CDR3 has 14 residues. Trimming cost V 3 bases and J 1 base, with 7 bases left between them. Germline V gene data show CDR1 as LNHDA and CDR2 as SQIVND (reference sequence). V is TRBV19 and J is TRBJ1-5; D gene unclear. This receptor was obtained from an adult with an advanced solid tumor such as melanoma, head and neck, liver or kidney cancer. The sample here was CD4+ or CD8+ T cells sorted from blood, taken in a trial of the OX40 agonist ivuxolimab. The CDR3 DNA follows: TGTGCCAGTAGTATTGGGTGGAGCAATCAGCCCCAGCATTTT. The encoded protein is CASSIGWSNQPQHF.